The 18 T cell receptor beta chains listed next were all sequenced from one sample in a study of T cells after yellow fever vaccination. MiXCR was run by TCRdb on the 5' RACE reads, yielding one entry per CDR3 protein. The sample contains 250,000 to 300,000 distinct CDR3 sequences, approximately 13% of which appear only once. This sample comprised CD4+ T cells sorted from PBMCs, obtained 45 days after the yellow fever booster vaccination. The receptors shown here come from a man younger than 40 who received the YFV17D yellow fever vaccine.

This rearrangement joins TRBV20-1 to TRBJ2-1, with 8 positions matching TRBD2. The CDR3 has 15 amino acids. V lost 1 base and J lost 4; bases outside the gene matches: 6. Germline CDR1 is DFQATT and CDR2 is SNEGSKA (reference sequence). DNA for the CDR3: TGCAGTGCTAGAGGGGGGACTAGGAGGTACAATGAGCAGTTCTTC. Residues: CSARGGTRRYNEQFF.

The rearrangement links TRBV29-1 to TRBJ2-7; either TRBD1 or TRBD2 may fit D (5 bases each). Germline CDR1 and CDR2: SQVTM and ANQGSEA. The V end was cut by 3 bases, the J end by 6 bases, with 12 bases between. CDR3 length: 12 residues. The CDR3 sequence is CSVEGPLGEQYF. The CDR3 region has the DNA TGCAGCGTTGAGGGACCTCTAGGCGAGCAGTACTTC.

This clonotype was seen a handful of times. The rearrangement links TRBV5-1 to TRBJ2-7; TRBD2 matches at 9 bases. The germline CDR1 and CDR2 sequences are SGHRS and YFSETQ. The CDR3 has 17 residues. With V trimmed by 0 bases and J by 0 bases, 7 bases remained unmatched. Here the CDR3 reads CASSLAAGGISSYEQYF. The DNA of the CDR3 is TGCGCCAGCAGCTTGGCCGCGGGAGGGATTAGCTCCTACGAGCAGTACTTC.

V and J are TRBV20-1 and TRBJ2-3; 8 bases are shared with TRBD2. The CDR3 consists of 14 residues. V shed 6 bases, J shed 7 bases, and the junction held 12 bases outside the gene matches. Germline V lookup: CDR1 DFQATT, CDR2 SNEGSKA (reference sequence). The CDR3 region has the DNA TGCAGTGCCCTGAGAAGTAGCGGGACTTATACGCAGTATTTT. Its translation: CSALRSSGTYTQYF.

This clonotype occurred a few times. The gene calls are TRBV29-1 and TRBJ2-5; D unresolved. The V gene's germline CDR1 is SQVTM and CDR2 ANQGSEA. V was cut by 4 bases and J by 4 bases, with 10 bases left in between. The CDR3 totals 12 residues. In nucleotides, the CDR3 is TGCAGCGTTGGGGGTTGGGGAGAGACCCAGTACTTC. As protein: CSVGGWGETQYF.

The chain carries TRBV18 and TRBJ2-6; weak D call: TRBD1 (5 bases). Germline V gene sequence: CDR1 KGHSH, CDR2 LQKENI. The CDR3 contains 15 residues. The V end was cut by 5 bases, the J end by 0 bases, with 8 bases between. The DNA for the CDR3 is TGTGCCAGCTCAATTACAGGCTCTGGGGCCAACGTCCTGACTTTC. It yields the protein CASSITGSGANVLTF.

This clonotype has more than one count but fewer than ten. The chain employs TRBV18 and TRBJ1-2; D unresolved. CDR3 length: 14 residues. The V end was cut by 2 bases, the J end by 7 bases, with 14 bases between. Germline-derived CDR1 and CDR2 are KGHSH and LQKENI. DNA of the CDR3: TGTGCCAGCTCACCAAGAGTGGGGATGGCTGGCTACACCTTC. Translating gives CASSPRVGMAGYTF.

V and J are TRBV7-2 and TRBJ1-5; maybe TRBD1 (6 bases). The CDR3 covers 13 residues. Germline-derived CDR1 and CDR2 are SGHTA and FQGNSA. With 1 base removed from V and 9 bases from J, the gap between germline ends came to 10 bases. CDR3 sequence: CASSLVGGRPQHF. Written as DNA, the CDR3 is TGTGCCAGCAGCTTAGTTGGGGGGCGGCCCCAGCATTTT. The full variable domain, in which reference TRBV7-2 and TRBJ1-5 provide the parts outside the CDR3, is GAGVSQSPSNKVTEKGKDVELRCDPISGHTALYWYRQSLGQGLEFLIYFQGNSAPDKSGLPSDRFSAERTGGSVSTLTIQRTQQEDSAVYLCASSLVGGRPQHFGDGTRLSIL.

For the CDR3, the DNA is TGCAGTGCTAGAAGGACGGGGACTAGGGGCACCGGGGAGCTGTTTTTT. Residues: CSARRTGTRGTGELFF. J is TRBJ2-2 and V is TRBV20-1, with 8 bases identical to TRBD2. Germline V gene lookup returns CDR1 DFQATT and CDR2 SNEGSKA (reference sequence). The CDR3 length is 16 residues. J gave up 4 bases and V 2 bases, and 9 bases lay outside the gene matches.

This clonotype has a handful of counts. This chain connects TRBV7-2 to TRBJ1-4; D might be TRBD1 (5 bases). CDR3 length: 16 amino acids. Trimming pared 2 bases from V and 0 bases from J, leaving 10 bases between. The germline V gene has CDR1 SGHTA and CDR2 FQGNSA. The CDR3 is CASSLRGPATNEKLFF. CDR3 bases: TGTGCCAGCAGCTTAAGGGGACCTGCAACTAATGAAAAACTGTTTTTT.

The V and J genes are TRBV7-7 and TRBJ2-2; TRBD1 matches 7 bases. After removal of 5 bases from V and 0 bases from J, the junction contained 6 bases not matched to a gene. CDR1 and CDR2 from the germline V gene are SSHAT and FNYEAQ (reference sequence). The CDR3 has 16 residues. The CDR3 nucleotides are TGTGCCAGCAGCCCCAGGGGGACCGCGAACACCGGGGAGCTGTTTTTT. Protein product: CASSPRGTANTGELFF. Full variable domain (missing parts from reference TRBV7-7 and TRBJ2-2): GAGVSQSPRYKVTKRGQDVTLRCDPISSHATLYWYQQALGQGPEFLTYFNYEAQPDKSGLPSDRFSAERPEGSISTLTIQRTEQRDSAMYRCASSPRGTANTGELFFGEGSRLTVL.

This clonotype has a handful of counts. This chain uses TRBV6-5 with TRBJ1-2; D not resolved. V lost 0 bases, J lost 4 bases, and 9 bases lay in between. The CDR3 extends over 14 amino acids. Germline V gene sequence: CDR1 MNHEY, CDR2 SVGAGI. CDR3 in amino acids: CASSYSTEPYGYTF. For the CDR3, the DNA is TGTGCCAGCAGTTACTCGACGGAACCCTATGGCTACACCTTC.

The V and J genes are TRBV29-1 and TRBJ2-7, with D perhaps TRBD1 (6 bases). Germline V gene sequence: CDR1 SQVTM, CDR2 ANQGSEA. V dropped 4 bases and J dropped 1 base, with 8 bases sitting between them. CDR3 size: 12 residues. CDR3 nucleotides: TGCAGCGTTGCCAGGGGATCCTACGAGCAGTACTTC. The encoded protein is CSVARGSYEQYF.

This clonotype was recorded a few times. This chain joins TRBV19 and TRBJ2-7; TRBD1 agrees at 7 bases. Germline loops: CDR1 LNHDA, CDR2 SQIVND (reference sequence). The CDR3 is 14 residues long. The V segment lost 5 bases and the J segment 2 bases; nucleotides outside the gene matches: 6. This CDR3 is CASSATGTAYEQYF. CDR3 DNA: TGTGCCAGTAGTGCAACCGGGACAGCCTACGAGCAGTACTTC.

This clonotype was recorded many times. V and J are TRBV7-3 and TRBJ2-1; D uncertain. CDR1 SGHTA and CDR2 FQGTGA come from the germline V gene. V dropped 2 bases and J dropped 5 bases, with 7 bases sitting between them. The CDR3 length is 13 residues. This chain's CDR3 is CASSLGPDNEQFF. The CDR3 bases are TGTGCCAGCAGCTTAGGGCCTGACAATGAGCAGTTCTTC.

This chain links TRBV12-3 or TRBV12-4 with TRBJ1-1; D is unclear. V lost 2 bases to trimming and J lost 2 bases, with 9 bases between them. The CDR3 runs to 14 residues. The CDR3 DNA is TGTGCCAGCAGTTTATGGGCGAGCAACACTGAAGCTTTCTTT. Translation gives CASSLWASNTEAFF.

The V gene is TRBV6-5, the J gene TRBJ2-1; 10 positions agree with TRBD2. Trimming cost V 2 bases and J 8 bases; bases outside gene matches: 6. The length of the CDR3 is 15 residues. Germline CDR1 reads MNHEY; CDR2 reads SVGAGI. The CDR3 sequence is CASSYKLAGPYEQFF. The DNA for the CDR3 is TGTGCCAGCAGTTACAAACTAGCGGGACCTTATGAGCAGTTCTTC.

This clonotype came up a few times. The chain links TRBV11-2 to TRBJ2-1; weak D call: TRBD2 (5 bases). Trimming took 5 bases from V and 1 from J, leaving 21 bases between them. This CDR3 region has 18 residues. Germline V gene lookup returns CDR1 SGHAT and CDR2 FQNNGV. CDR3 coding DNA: TGTGCCAGCAGCCTTCTGGGAGCGGCAGCGCGTTCCTACAATGAGCAGTTCTTC. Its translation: CASSLLGAAARSYNEQFF.